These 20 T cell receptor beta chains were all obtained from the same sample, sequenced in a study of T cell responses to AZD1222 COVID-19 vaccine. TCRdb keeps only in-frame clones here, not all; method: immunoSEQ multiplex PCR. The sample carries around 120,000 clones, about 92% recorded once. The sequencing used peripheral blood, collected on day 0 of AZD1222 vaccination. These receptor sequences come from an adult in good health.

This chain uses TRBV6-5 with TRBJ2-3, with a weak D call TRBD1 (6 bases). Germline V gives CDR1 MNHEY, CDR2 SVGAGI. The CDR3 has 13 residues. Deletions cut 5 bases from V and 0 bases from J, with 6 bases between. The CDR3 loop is CASSTGSTDTQYF. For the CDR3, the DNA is TGTGCCAGCAGTACAGGGAGCACAGATACGCAGTATTTT.

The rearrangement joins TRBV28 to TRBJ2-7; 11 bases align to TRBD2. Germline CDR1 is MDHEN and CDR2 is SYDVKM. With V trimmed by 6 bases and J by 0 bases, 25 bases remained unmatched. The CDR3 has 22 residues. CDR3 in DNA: TGTGCCAGCAGGTCATGGAGACATGAGACTAGCGGGAAACTCTCTAACTCCTACGAGCAGTACTTC. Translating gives CASRSWRHETSGKLSNSYEQYF.

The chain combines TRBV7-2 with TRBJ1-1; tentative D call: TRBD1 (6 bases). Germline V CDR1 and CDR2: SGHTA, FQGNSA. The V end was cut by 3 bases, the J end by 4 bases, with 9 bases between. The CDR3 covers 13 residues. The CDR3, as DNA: TGTGCCAGCAGCTTGCACAGGGTCACTGAAGCTTTCTTT. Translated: CASSLHRVTEAFF.

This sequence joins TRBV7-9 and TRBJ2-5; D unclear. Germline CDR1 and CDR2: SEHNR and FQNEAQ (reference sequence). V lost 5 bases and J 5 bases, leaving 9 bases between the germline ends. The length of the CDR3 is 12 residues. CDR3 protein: CASSPTSETQYF. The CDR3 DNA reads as TGTGCCAGCAGCCCGACTTCGGAGACCCAGTACTTC.

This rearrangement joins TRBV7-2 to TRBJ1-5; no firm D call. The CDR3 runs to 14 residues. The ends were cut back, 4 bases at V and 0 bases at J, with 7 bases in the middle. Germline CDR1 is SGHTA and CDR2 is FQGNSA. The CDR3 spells CASSSSGSNQPQHF. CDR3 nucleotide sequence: TGTGCCAGCAGCTCGAGCGGTAGCAATCAGCCCCAGCATTTT. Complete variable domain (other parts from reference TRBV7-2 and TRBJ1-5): GAGVSQSPSNKVTEKGKDVELRCDPISGHTALYWYRQSLGQGLEFLIYFQGNSAPDKSGLPSDRFSAERTGGSVSTLTIQRTQQEDSAVYLCASSSSGSNQPQHFGDGTRLSIL.

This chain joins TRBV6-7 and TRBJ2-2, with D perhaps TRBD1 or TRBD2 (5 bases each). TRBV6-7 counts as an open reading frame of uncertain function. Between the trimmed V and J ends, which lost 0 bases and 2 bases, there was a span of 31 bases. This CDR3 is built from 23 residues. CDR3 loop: CASSYSRVGQGGVGPKNTGELFF. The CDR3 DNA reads TGTGCCAGCAGTTACTCGCGGGTGGGGCAGGGTGGAGTGGGCCCTAAAAACACCGGGGAGCTGTTTTTT.

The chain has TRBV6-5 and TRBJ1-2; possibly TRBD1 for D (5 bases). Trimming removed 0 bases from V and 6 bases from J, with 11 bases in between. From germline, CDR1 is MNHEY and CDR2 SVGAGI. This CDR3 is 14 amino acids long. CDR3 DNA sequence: TGTGCCAGCAGTTACTCGGCAGGGTACCATGGCTACACCTTC. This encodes CASSYSAGYHGYTF.

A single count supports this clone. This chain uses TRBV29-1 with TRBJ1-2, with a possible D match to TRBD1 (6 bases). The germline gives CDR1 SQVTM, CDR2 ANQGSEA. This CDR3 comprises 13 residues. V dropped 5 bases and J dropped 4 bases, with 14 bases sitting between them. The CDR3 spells CSVPGGAGYGYTF. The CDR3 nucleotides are TGCAGCGTTCCCGGGGGGGCTGGCTATGGCTACACCTTC.

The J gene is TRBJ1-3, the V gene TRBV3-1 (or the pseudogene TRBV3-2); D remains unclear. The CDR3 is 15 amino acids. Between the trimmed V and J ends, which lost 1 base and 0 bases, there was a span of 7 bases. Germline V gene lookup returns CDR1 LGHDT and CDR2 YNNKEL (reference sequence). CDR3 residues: CASSQGQVSGNTIYF. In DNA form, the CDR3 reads TGTGCCAGCAGCCAAGGACAAGTCTCTGGAAACACCATATATTTT.

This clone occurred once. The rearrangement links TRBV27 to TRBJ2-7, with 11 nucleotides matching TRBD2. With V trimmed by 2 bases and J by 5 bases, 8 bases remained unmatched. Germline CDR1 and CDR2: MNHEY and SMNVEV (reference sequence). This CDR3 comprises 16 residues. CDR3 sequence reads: CASSLASGRQVHEQYF. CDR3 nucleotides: TGTGCCAGCAGTTTAGCTAGCGGGAGGCAGGTCCACGAGCAGTACTTC.

The CDR3 here is CASSLGVKTYEQYF. The DNA for the CDR3 is TGTGCCAGCAGCTTAGGAGTGAAAACCTACGAGCAGTACTTC. This chain uses TRBV11-2 with TRBJ2-7; no reliable D call. With 1 base removed from V and 2 bases from J, the gap between germline ends came to 9 bases. CDR3 length: 14 residues. Per germline, CDR1 SGHAT and CDR2 FQNNGV.

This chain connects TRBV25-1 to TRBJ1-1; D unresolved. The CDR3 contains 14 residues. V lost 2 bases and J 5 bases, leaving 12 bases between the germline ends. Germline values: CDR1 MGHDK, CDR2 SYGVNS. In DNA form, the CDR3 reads TGTGCCAGCAGTGAAAAACTATCCCGAACTGAAGCTTTCTTT. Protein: CASSEKLSRTEAFF.

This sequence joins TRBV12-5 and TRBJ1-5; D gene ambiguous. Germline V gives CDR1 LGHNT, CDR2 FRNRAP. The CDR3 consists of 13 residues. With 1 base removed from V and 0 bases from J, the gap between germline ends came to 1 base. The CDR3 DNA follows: TGTGCTAGTGGTTTGGGTAGCAATCAGCCCCAGCATTTT. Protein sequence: CASGLGSNQPQHF.

The DNA of the CDR3 is TGTGCCAGCAGCTTAGCGGGGGTTCGGGATGGCTACACCTTC. Translating it yields CASSLAGVRDGYTF. The gene calls are TRBV11-2 and TRBJ1-2; tentative D call: TRBD1 (5 bases). Germline V gene data show CDR1 as SGHAT and CDR2 as FQNNGV. Trimming took off 1 base at V and 6 bases at J, with 12 bases between the two ends. This CDR3 is 14 amino acids long.

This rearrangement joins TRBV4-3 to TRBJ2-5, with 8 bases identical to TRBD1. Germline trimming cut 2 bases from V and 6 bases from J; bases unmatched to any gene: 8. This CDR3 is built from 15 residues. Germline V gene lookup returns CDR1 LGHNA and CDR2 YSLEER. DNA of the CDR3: TGCGCCAGCAGCCAATGGTGGACAGGGAAAAAGACCCAGTACTTC. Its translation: CASSQWWTGKKTQYF.

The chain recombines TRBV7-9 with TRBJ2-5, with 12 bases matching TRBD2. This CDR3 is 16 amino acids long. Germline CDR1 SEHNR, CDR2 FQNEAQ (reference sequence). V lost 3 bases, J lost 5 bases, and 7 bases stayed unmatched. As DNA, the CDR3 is TGTGCCAGCAGCTTCCGACTAGCGGGAGATTGGGAGACCCAGTACTTC. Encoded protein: CASSFRLAGDWETQYF.

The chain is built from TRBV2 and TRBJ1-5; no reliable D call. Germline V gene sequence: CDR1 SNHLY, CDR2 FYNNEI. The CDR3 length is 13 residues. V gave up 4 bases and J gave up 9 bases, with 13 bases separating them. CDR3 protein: CASSGLATRPQHF. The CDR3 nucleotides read TGTGCCAGCAGTGGGTTGGCGACCAGGCCCCAGCATTTT.

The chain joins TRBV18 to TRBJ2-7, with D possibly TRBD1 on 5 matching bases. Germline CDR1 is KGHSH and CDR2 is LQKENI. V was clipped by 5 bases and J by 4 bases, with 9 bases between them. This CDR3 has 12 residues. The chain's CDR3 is CASSDTGYEQYF. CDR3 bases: TGTGCCAGCTCAGACACAGGTTACGAGCAGTACTTC.

DNA for the CDR3: TGTGCCACCAGCCTGGACCCTCAAGGCGAGCAGTACTTC. Its protein is CATSLDPQGEQYF. V gene TRBV15 combines with J gene TRBJ2-7; D not certain. Trimming left V 5 bases short and J 6 bases short, with 14 bases between. The CDR3 is 13 residues long. Germline V gene lookup returns CDR1 LNHNV and CDR2 YYDKDF (reference sequence).

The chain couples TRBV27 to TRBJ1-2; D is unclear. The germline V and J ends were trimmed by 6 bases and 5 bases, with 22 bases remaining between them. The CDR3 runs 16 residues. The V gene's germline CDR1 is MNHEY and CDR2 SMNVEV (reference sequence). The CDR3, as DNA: TGTGCCAGCAGAGAGGTCGCCGGGCCCCCCGTTTATGGCTACACCTTC. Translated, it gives CASREVAGPPVYGYTF.